What follows are 19 T cell receptor beta chains derived from one specimen sequenced in a study of blood T cell repertoires in COVID-19. TCRdb's table, derived via immunoSEQ multiplex PCR, lists solely in-frame clones and lacks some. The data contain 95,000 to 120,000 clones, approximately 81% of them singletons. What was sequenced was peripheral blood. Receptor source: a man in his forties or fifties with acute or convalescent COVID-19.

The rearrangement joins TRBV7-2 to TRBJ1-2; D not resolved. V was cut by 2 bases and J by 2 bases, with 6 bases left in between. Germline V gene lookup returns CDR1 SGHTA and CDR2 FQGNSA. This CDR3 comprises 13 residues. CDR3 in amino acids: CASSLLRNYGYTF. The CDR3 DNA follows: TGTGCCAGCAGCTTATTGCGGAACTATGGCTACACCTTC.

The rearrangement uses TRBV24-1 and TRBJ1-2, with 8 bases lining up with TRBD1. The ends lost 2 bases at V and 6 bases at J; junction bases unmatched: 4. Germline V CDR1 and CDR2: KGHDR, SFDVKD. This CDR3 region has 14 residues. In DNA, the CDR3 is TGTGCCACCAGTGATTGGACAGGGTCAGATGGCTACACCTTC. This encodes CATSDWTGSDGYTF.

This clone was detected a few times. The rearrangement joins TRBV2 to TRBJ1-1, with a tentative D call TRBD1 (6 bases). The CDR3 has 12 amino acids. Per the germline V gene, CDR1 is SNHLY and CDR2 is FYNNEI. Trimming took 4 bases from V and 5 from J, leaving 8 bases between them. The CDR3 sequence: CASSGTVTEAFF. The CDR3 DNA reads as TGTGCCAGCAGTGGGACAGTAACTGAAGCTTTCTTT.

The rearrangement joins TRBV7-2 to TRBJ1-1; D gene ambiguous. Germline values: CDR1 SGHTA, CDR2 FQGNSA. The CDR3 is 14 amino acids. V was clipped by 2 bases and J by 0 bases, with 7 bases between them. CDR3 in amino acids: CASSLPTMNTEAFF. CDR3 nucleotide sequence: TGTGCCAGCAGCTTACCTACCATGAACACTGAAGCTTTCTTT. Based on the CDR3 plus reference TRBV7-2 and TRBJ1-1, the full variable domain is GAGVSQSPSNKVTEKGKDVELRCDPISGHTALYWYRQSLGQGLEFLIYFQGNSAPDKSGLPSDRFSAERTGGSVSTLTIQRTQQEDSAVYLCASSLPTMNTEAFFGQGTRLTVV.

The count of this clone is one. The chain joins TRBV19 to TRBJ1-3, with TRBD1 as a possible D gene (5 bases). This CDR3 spans 14 amino acids. The V gene lost 10 bases and the J gene lost 0 bases, with 13 bases spanning the gap. Germline assignment: CDR1 LNHDA and CDR2 SQIVND (reference sequence). The CDR3 nucleotides read TGTGCCACCAAGACAGTTTACTCTGGAAACACCATATATTTT. Translation gives CATKTVYSGNTIYF.

This rearrangement joins TRBV12-3 or TRBV12-4 to TRBJ2-1, with TRBD2 matching 9 bases. The CDR3 runs 12 residues. CDR3 sequence reads: CSCAGGYNEQFF. In nucleotides, the CDR3 is TGTTCATGTGCGGGGGGGTACAATGAGCAGTTCTTC.

This clone has just a few counts. V and J are TRBV9 and TRBJ2-2; the match to TRBD2 covers 12 bases. Unmatched junction bases numbered 11, after V lost 0 bases and J lost 5 bases. Germline CDR1 reads SGDLS; CDR2 reads YYNGEE. This CDR3 is built from 19 residues. The CDR3 nucleotides are TGTGCCAGCAGCGTAGCTGGTACTAGCGGGGGGTCCAGGACCGGGGAGCTGTTTTTT. Translation gives CASSVAGTSGGSRTGELFF. Variable domain in full (rest from reference TRBV9 and TRBJ2-2): DSGVTQTPKHLITATGQRVTLRCSPRSGDLSVYWYQQSLDQGLQFLIQYYNGEERAKGNILERFSAQQFPDLHSELNLSSLELGDSALYFCASSVAGTSGGSRTGELFFGEGSRLTVL.

The chain recombines TRBV2 with TRBJ2-7; 9 bases align to TRBD1. The J segment lost 4 bases and the V segment lost 6 bases, leaving 7 bases of the junction unmatched. Looked up from germline, CDR1 is SNHLY and CDR2 is FYNNEI. The CDR3 covers 14 residues. The CDR3 is CASRLGQGYYEQYV. CDR3 nucleotides: TGTGCCAGCAGATTAGGACAGGGGTATTACGAGCAGTACGTC.

The rearrangement links TRBV11-2 to TRBJ1-4, with D maybe TRBD1 (6 bases). V gave up 7 bases and J gave up 6 bases, with 18 bases separating them. CDR3 length: 15 amino acids. Per the germline V gene, CDR1 is SGHAT and CDR2 is FQNNGV. The DNA of the CDR3 is TGTGCCAGCACCAGAGGGGGGGGAGTGTATGAAAAACTGTTTTTT. It translates to CASTRGGGVYEKLFF.

J is TRBJ1-1 and V is TRBV29-1, with 7 nucleotides matching TRBD1. Germline V CDR1 and CDR2: SQVTM, ANQGSEA. The CDR3 runs to 14 residues. Germline trimming cut 5 bases from V and 4 bases from J; bases unmatched to any gene: 10. The DNA for the CDR3 is TGCAGCGTTCGTGACAGGGTCGGGAGCACTGAAGCTTTCTTT. It yields the protein CSVRDRVGSTEAFF.

The J gene is TRBJ2-1, the V gene TRBV30, with D perhaps matching TRBD2 (5 bases). The CDR3 has 14 amino acids. In germline, CDR1 is GTSNPN, CDR2 SVGIG (reference sequence). Trimming took off 2 bases at V and 6 bases at J, with 14 bases between the two ends. In DNA form, the CDR3 reads TGTGCCTGGAGTCTTCTAGCCGACACCAATGAGCAGTTCTTC. Translating it yields CAWSLLADTNEQFF.

V and J are TRBV5-1 and TRBJ2-1; a possible D gene is TRBD2 (5 bases). Germline loops: CDR1 SGHRS, CDR2 YFSETQ. The CDR3 sequence is 12 residues long. Deletions cut 4 bases from V and 14 bases from J, with 16 bases between. This CDR3 is CASSLGGQEKFF. CDR3 nucleotide sequence: TGCGCCAGCAGCCTTGGAGGCCAGGAAAAGTTCTTC. Together with reference TRBV5-1 and TRBJ2-1, the CDR3 gives the full variable domain: KAGVTQTPRYLIKTRGQQVTLSCSPISGHRSVSWYQQTPGQGLQFLFEYFSETQRNKGNFPGRFSGRQFSNSRSEMNVSTLELGDSALYLCASSLGGQEKFFGPGTRLTVL.

The chain carries TRBV6-6 and TRBJ2-3; the match to TRBD2 covers 9 bases. V lost 5 bases and J lost 6; bases outside the gene matches: 15. The CDR3 runs 17 residues. Germline V gene data show CDR1 as MNHNY and CDR2 as SVGAGI (reference sequence). CDR3 amino acids: CASSPLVGKTSGDTQYF. CDR3 bases: TGTGCCAGCAGTCCCCTAGTGGGGAAGACTAGCGGTGATACGCAGTATTTT.

This clone was counted a single time. The V gene is TRBV27, the J gene TRBJ2-7; no firm D call. The germline V gene encodes CDR1 MNHEY and CDR2 SMNVEV (reference sequence). The CDR3 runs to 12 residues. Trimming took 4 bases from V and 3 from J, leaving 7 bases between them. CDR3 protein: CASSSLGYEQYF. The CDR3 coding sequence is TGTGCCAGCAGTTCTCTAGGCTACGAGCAGTACTTC.

The CDR3 spells CASSEWGPAEAFF. The CDR3 DNA is TGTGCCAGCAGTGAATGGGGCCCAGCTGAAGCTTTCTTT. V and J are TRBV2 and TRBJ1-1, with D perhaps matching TRBD1 (5 bases). This CDR3 region has 13 residues. Germline CDR1 SNHLY, CDR2 FYNNEI. The ends were cut back, 2 bases at V and 6 bases at J, with 10 bases in the middle.

J is TRBJ1-1 and V is TRBV3-1 (or the pseudogene TRBV3-2); no firm D call. CDR3 length equals 15 residues. Germline loops: CDR1 LGHDT, CDR2 YNNKEL (reference sequence). V lost 0 bases and J lost 3, with 11 bases in between. The CDR3 DNA reads TGTGCCAGCAGCCAAGATAAGTACGGGGACACTGAAGCTTTCTTT. Protein product: CASSQDKYGDTEAFF.

This clone has a single count. The V and J genes are TRBV19 and TRBJ1-1, with no clear D. This CDR3 contains 13 residues. The V gene lost 0 bases and the J gene lost 8 bases, with 10 bases spanning the gap. Germline lookup yields CDR1 LNHDA and CDR2 SQIVND (reference sequence). CDR3 nucleotides: TGTGCCAGTAGTATAGATGGCGGCACCGAAGCTTTCTTT. Encoded protein: CASSIDGGTEAFF.

The CDR3, as DNA: TGCAGTGCTCGCCCGATCTACGGCTACACCTTC. Its protein product is CSARPIYGYTF. V is TRBV20-1 and J is TRBJ1-2; no firm D call. Trimming pared 5 bases from V and 8 bases from J, leaving 12 bases between. This CDR3 is 11 amino acids long. The germline gives CDR1 DFQATT, CDR2 SNEGSKA (reference sequence).

The chain uses TRBV10-3 and TRBJ1-6, with unresolved D. The CDR3 covers 18 residues. Germline V gene data show CDR1 as ENHRY and CDR2 as SYGVKD. The ends were cut back, 0 bases at V and 5 bases at J, with 17 bases in the middle. CDR3 in amino acids: CAISESTKESFDNSPLHF. As DNA, the CDR3 is TGTGCCATCAGTGAGTCGACGAAGGAGTCATTTGATAATTCACCCCTCCACTTT.